The 23 T cell receptor beta chains in this list originate from one sample, sequenced in a study of T cell clonotyping in hematopoietic cell transplantation. Using immunoSEQ multiplex PCR, the repertoire was profiled, and TCRdb retains in-frame clones only, with some absent. The data contain roughly 80,000 clones, almost 97% of them singletons. Sample time point: recipient sample about 28 days before transplant, after cytoreduction. The input for sequencing was peripheral blood mononuclear cells, taken before stem cell transplant. These receptors came from a woman between 50 and 59 years old with acute myeloid leukemia. Some clones in this sample may be carry-over from other donors' samples.

The genes are TRBV28 and TRBJ2-3, with 10 bases aligning to TRBD1. Trimming at V came to 4 bases and at J to 4 bases, leaving 5 bases not matched to a gene. The germline gives CDR1 MDHEN, CDR2 SYDVKM. The CDR3 covers 15 residues. The CDR3, as DNA: TGTGCCAGCAGTTACTCGGGACAGGGGTCAGATACGCAGTATTTT. Its translation: CASSYSGQGSDTQYF.

This clone appeared once. This chain uses TRBV29-1 with TRBJ1-2, with D hard to call. This CDR3 comprises 11 residues. The V and J ends lost 3 bases and 4 bases respectively, with 6 bases between them. Germline V gene data show CDR1 as SQVTM and CDR2 as ANQGSEA. CDR3 nucleotide sequence: TGCAGCGTTGACGATGGCTATGGCTACACCTTC. Translation gives CSVDDGYGYTF.

This chain joins TRBV6-5 and TRBJ1-3; tentative D call: TRBD1 (5 bases). Trimming removed 5 bases at V and 0 bases at J, with 11 bases between. The germline V gene encodes CDR1 MNHEY and CDR2 SVGAGI. This CDR3 is 15 amino acids long. The CDR3 sequence is CASSRDVSSGNTIYF. The CDR3, as DNA: TGTGCCAGCAGTCGGGACGTCTCCTCTGGAAACACCATATATTTT.

The V and J genes are TRBV29-1 and TRBJ2-1, with 8 bases aligning to TRBD2. The ends lost 7 bases at V and 2 bases at J; junction bases unmatched: 7. CDR1 and CDR2 from the germline V gene are SQVTM and ANQGSEA. The length of the CDR3 is 14 residues. CDR3 coding DNA: TGCAGCGCCAGATACGGGAGGGCCTACAATGAGCAGTTCTTC. Translation gives CSARYGRAYNEQFF.

The CDR3 protein is CASSPGQRNSPLHF. CDR3 DNA: TGCGCCAGCAGCCCGGGACAGAGAAATTCACCCCTCCACTTT. The V call is TRBV5-1, the J call TRBJ1-6; 7 bases align to TRBD1. CDR1 is SGHRS, CDR2 YFSETQ, per germline. The V gene end was trimmed by 4 bases and the J gene end by 7 bases; junction bases not matched to a gene: 5. CDR3 size: 14 residues.

The chain is built from TRBV7-2 and TRBJ2-7; the D is unclear. Per germline, CDR1 SGHTA and CDR2 FQGNSA. This CDR3 region has 14 residues. Deletions cut 3 bases from V and 2 bases from J, with 11 bases between. CDR3 coding DNA: TGTGCCAGCAGCTTTGGGCGGACCGCCTACGAGCAGTACTTC. The encoded protein is CASSFGRTAYEQYF.

The J gene is TRBJ1-1, the V gene TRBV2, with D hard to call. Germline assignment: CDR1 SNHLY and CDR2 FYNNEI. V was clipped by 6 bases and J by 0 bases, with 8 bases between them. This CDR3 has 13 residues. This chain's CDR3 is CASRQQLNTEAFF. The CDR3 bases are TGTGCCAGCAGACAACAGCTGAACACTGAAGCTTTCTTT. The full variable domain, with the rest looked up from reference TRBV2 and TRBJ1-1, is EPEVTQTPSHQVTQMGQEVILRCVPISNHLYFYWYRQILGQKVEFLVSFYNNEISEKSEIFDDQFSVERPDGSNFTLKIRSTKLEDSAMYFCASRQQLNTEAFFGQGTRLTVV.

V and J are TRBV5-6 and TRBJ2-7; D tentatively fits TRBD1 or TRBD2 (5 bases each). Germline CDR1 SGHDT, CDR2 YYEEEE. Trimming took 2 bases from V and 2 from J, leaving 17 bases between them. The CDR3 sequence is 16 residues long. In DNA, the CDR3 is TGTGCCAGCAGCTTCTGGGCAGGGACGATCCCCTACGAGCAGTACTTC. It specifies CASSFWAGTIPYEQYF. The variable domain in full, with the rest retrieved from reference TRBV5-6 and TRBJ2-7, is DAGVTQSPTHLIKTRGQQVTLRCSPKSGHDTVSWYQQALGQGPQFIFQYYEEEERQRGNFPDRFSGHQFPNYSSELNVNALLLGDSALYLCASSFWAGTIPYEQYFGPGTRLTVT.

The chain uses TRBV5-1 and TRBJ1-5; 7 positions match TRBD1. The germline gives CDR1 SGHRS, CDR2 YFSETQ. V gave up 1 base and J gave up 7 bases; unmatched junction bases: 8. The CDR3 loop spans 15 amino acids. CDR3 region: CASSLMTGSGQPQHF. The CDR3 DNA follows: TGCGCCAGCAGCTTGATGACAGGGAGTGGACAGCCCCAGCATTTT. The variable domain in full, completed from reference TRBV5-1 and TRBJ1-5, reads KAGVTQTPRYLIKTRGQQVTLSCSPISGHRSVSWYQQTPGQGLQFLFEYFSETQRNKGNFPGRFSGRQFSNSRSEMNVSTLELGDSALYLCASSLMTGSGQPQHFGDGTRLSIL.

The V and J genes are TRBV11-2 and TRBJ1-5; D not certain. In germline, CDR1 is SGHAT, CDR2 FQNNGV. The CDR3 length is 15 residues. The ends were cut back, 0 bases at V and 0 bases at J, with 6 bases in the middle. The CDR3 here is CASSLDRVSNQPQHF. As DNA, the CDR3 is TGTGCCAGCAGCTTAGACCGAGTTAGCAATCAGCCCCAGCATTTT.

The V call is TRBV27, the J call TRBJ2-3; D unresolved. The V end was cut by 5 bases, the J end by 4 bases, with 13 bases between. CDR3 length: 14 amino acids. Germline loops: CDR1 MNHEY, CDR2 SMNVEV (reference sequence). The CDR3 protein is CASSPVYLPDTQYF. The CDR3 coding sequence is TGTGCCAGCAGTCCCGTTTATTTACCAGATACGCAGTATTTT.

The sample holds one count of this clone. This sequence joins TRBV6-1 and TRBJ1-5; D is unresolved. CDR1 and CDR2 (germline): MNHNS, SASEGT. The V end was cut by 7 bases, the J end by 0 bases, with 10 bases between. This CDR3 has 14 residues. The DNA for the CDR3 is TGTGCCAGCAACTTTGGAAGTAGCAATCAGCCCCAGCATTTT. As protein: CASNFGSSNQPQHF.

The chain has TRBV6-5 and TRBJ2-3; 11 bases line up with TRBD2. V lost 5 bases to trimming and J lost 5 bases; unmatched junction nucleotides: 3. Germline lookup yields CDR1 MNHEY and CDR2 SVGAGI. This CDR3 is built from 14 residues. This CDR3 reads CASSKLAGEDTQYF. The DNA for the CDR3 is TGTGCCAGCAGTAAACTAGCGGGAGAAGATACGCAGTATTTT.

The V and J genes are TRBV2 and TRBJ2-1; 8 bases map to TRBD2. Germline CDR1 SNHLY, CDR2 FYNNEI. V trimming: 6 bases; J trimming: 6 bases; junction bases outside the gene matches: 10. This CDR3 has 15 residues. The CDR3 sequence is CASRRPGLESNEQFF. In DNA form, the CDR3 reads TGTGCCAGCAGAAGACCGGGACTAGAGAGCAATGAGCAGTTCTTC.

The J gene is TRBJ2-7, the V gene TRBV19, with 7 bases fitting TRBD2. The CDR3 has 13 residues. The V and J ends lost 10 bases and 1 base, in that order; junction bases with no gene match: 7. Germline CDR1 reads LNHDA; CDR2 reads SQIVND (reference sequence). CDR3 nucleotides: TGTGCCACCAAGAGCGGGACTTCCTACGAGCAGTACTTC. Protein: CATKSGTSYEQYF.

The J gene is TRBJ1-2, the V gene TRBV6-1; D not certain. The CDR3 totals 14 residues. Germline lookup yields CDR1 MNHNS and CDR2 SASEGT. The V end was cut by 7 bases, the J end by 4 bases, with 16 bases between. CDR3 bases: TGTGCCAGCAAGGTGGCGGGTTTGCCCTATGGCTACACCTTC. Translating gives CASKVAGLPYGYTF.

The rearrangement uses TRBV28 and TRBJ1-1; 8 bases map to TRBD1. Looked up from germline, CDR1 is MDHEN and CDR2 is SYDVKM. J gave up 4 bases and V 7 bases, and 11 bases lay outside the gene matches. The CDR3 is 15 residues long. CDR3 region: CASKGRPDRGTEAFF. The CDR3 DNA is TGTGCCAGCAAAGGACGGCCCGACAGGGGCACTGAAGCTTTCTTT.

The rearrangement links TRBV19 to TRBJ2-2; D gene unclear. Per the germline V gene, CDR1 is LNHDA and CDR2 is SQIVND (reference sequence). CDR3 size: 13 residues. V was clipped by 7 bases and J by 7 bases, with 13 bases between them. The CDR3 protein is CASTEGNGGELFF. The DNA for the CDR3 is TGTGCCAGTACGGAAGGTAACGGCGGGGAGCTGTTTTTT.

CDR3 DNA: TGTGCCTTCCGGGACAGTCCTTATCAGCCCCAGCATTTT. It specifies CAFRDSPYQPQHF. V usage is TRBV30 and J usage is TRBJ1-5, with TRBD1 matching 7 bases. The CDR3 consists of 13 residues. Losses at the gene ends were 7 bases for V and 5 bases for J; bases not matched to a gene: 8. The V gene's germline CDR1 is GTSNPN and CDR2 SVGIG (reference sequence).

J is TRBJ2-3 and V is TRBV2; D ambiguous. Germline values: CDR1 SNHLY, CDR2 FYNNEI. The CDR3 loop spans 11 amino acids. V was shortened by 3 bases and J by 8 bases, with 6 bases between the two germline ends. CDR3 bases: TGTGCCAGCAGTGATTTTCGTACGCAGTATTTT. Translating gives CASSDFRTQYF.

The chain is built from TRBV5-6 and TRBJ1-4; D not certain. Germline CDR1 is SGHDT and CDR2 is YYEEEE. This CDR3 spans 15 amino acids. The V end lost 0 bases, the J end lost 0 bases, and 6 bases lay between the germline ends. The CDR3 reads CASSLVRTTNEKLFF. Here the CDR3 DNA reads TGTGCCAGCAGCTTGGTACGTACAACTAATGAAAAACTGTTTTTT. Together with reference TRBV5-6 and TRBJ1-4, the CDR3 gives the full variable domain: DAGVTQSPTHLIKTRGQQVTLRCSPKSGHDTVSWYQQALGQGPQFIFQYYEEEERQRGNFPDRFSGHQFPNYSSELNVNALLLGDSALYLCASSLVRTTNEKLFFGSGTQLSVL.

The chain couples TRBV6-5 to TRBJ1-4; the match to TRBD1 covers 7 bases. Germline values: CDR1 MNHEY, CDR2 SVGAGI. The ends lost 5 bases at V and 5 bases at J; junction bases unmatched: 5. The CDR3 has 14 residues. The CDR3 nucleotides are TGTGCCAGCAGTAACCAGGGGGGGAATGAAAAACTGTTTTTT. It codes for CASSNQGGNEKLFF.

The CDR3 nucleotides are TGTGCCAGCAGCTTTACGCTCAATGAGCAGTTCTTC. It specifies CASSFTLNEQFF. V is TRBV11-2 and J is TRBJ2-1; D is unclear. This CDR3 contains 12 residues. The germline V gene has CDR1 SGHAT and CDR2 FQNNGV. V was trimmed by 3 bases and J by 6 bases, leaving 6 bases between them.